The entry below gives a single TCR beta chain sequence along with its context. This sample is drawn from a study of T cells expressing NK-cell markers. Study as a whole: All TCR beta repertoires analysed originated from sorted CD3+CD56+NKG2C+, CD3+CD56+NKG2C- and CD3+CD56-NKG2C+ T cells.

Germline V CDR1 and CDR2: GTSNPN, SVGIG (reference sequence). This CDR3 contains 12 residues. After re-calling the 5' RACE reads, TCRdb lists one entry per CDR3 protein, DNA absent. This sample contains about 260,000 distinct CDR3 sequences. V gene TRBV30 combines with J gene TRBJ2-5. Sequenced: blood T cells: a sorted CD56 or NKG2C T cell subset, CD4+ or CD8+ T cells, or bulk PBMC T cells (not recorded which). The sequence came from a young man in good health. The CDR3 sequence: CAWSVQGETQYF.